One and the same sample provided the 4 T cell receptor beta chains below, sequenced in a study of blood T cells in healthy people across ages. Next came a second PCR, run for 7 to 11 cycles, which used a sample-barcoded 5' primer along with a J-beta primer mix. MiXCR was run by TCRdb on the 5' RACE reads, yielding one entry per CDR3 protein. The data hold 600,000 or so distinct CDR3 sequences, with approximately 30% observed a single time. The sequenced sample was blood. The receptors were gathered from a woman at least 80 years old in good health.

With respect to this clonotype: With a much larger clone just one base away, this may be a read error. This chain links TRBV9 with TRBJ1-2, with D maybe TRBD1 (6 bases). Per germline, CDR1 SGDLS and CDR2 YYNGEE. The CDR3 sequence is 15 residues long. Deletions cut 6 bases from V and 4 bases from J, with 19 bases between. In DNA, the CDR3 is TGTGCCAGCAACCTCGAGGAGGGGGGGTTCTATGGCTACACCTTC. Protein sequence: CASNLEEGGFYGYTF.

This clonotype was seen a few times. It may be a read error: a sequence one base away is much more abundant. This chain links TRBV29-1 with TRBJ2-5, with TRBD2 matching 9 bases. The trim removed 3 bases at V and 11 bases at J, leaving 13 bases unmatched. This CDR3 has 14 residues. Looked up from germline, CDR1 is SQVTM and CDR2 is ANQGSEA. The chain's CDR3 is CSVDSQGLAPEQYF. CDR3 sequence (DNA): TGCAGCGTTGATTCCCAGGGACTAGCCCCTGAGCAGTACTTC.

This chain joins TRBV5-1 and TRBJ2-1; 10 nucleotides agree with TRBD1. The trim removed 5 bases at V and 5 bases at J, leaving 10 bases unmatched. The germline CDR1 and CDR2 sequences are SGHRS and YFSETQ. The CDR3 loop spans 16 amino acids. As DNA, the CDR3 is TGCGCCAGCAGATCAGGACAGGGGGTAGGAAACAATGAGCAGTTCTTC. This gives the protein CASRSGQGVGNNEQFF.

With respect to this clonotype: This may be a read error: a much more frequent sequence differs by one nucleotide. The chain links TRBV7-9 to TRBJ1-1; TRBD1 agrees at 9 bases. CDR1 is SEHNR, CDR2 FQNEAQ, per germline (reference sequence). With 5 bases clipped from V and 4 bases from J, the junction kept 5 bases outside the gene matches. CDR3 length: 14 residues. CDR3 sequence: CASSGGTGSTEAFF. CDR3 coding DNA: TGTGCCAGCAGCGGGGGGACAGGGTCCACTGAAGCTTTCTTT.